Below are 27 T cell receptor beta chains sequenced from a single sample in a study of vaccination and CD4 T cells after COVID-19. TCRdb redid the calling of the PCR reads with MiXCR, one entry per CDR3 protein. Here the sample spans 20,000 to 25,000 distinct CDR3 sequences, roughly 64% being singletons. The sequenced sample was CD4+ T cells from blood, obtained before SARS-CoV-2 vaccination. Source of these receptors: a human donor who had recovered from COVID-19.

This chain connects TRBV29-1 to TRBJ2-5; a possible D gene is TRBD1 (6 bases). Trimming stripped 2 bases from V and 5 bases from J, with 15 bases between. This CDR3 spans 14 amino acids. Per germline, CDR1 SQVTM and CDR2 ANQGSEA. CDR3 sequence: CSVESWGRGETQYF. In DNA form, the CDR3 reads TGCAGCGTTGAATCTTGGGGGCGCGGGGAGACCCAGTACTTC.

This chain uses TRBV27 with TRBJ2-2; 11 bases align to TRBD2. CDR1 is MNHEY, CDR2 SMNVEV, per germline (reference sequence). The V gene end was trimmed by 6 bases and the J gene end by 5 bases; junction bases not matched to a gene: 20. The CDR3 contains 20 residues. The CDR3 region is CASRLLVRDSGRASTGELFF. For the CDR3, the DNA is TGTGCCAGCAGGCTTTTAGTGCGTGATAGCGGGAGGGCCTCGACCGGGGAGCTGTTTTTT.

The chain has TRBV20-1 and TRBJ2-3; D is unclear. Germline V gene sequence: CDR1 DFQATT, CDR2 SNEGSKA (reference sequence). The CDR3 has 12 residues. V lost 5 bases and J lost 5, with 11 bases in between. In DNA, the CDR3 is TGCAGTGCTCGCCGGGCCGGAGATACGCAGTATTTT. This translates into CSARRAGDTQYF.

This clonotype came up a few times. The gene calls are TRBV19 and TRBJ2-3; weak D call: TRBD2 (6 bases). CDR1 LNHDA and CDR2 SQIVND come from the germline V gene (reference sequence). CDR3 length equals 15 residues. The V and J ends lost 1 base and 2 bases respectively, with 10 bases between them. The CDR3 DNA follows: TGTGCCAGTAGTATAGGAGGAGGGGCCACAGATACGCAGTATTTT. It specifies CASSIGGGATDTQYF.

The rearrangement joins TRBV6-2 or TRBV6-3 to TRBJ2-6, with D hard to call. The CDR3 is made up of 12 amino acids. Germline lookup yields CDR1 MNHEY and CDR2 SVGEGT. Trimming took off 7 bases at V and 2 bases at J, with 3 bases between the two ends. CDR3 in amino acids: CASNPGANVLTF. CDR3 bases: TGTGCCAGCAACCCTGGGGCCAACGTCCTGACTTTC.

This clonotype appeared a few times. CDR3 bases: TGCAGTGCTAGTCGGGGGCTGAACACTGAAGCTTTCTTT. Its translation: CSASRGLNTEAFF. The chain uses TRBV20-1 and TRBJ1-1; D may be TRBD1 (6 bases). Germline assignment: CDR1 DFQATT and CDR2 SNEGSKA (reference sequence). This CDR3 has 13 amino acids. V was trimmed by 3 bases and J by 0 bases, leaving 8 bases between them.

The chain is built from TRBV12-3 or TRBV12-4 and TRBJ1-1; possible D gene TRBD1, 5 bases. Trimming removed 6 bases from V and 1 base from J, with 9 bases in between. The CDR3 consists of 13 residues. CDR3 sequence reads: CASRRGGNTEAFF. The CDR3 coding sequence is TGTGCCAGCAGGCGCGGGGGGAACACTGAAGCTTTCTTT.

The CDR3 loop is CASSLYGTTYEQYF. CDR3 nucleotides: TGTGCCAGCAGTTTATATGGGACGACCTACGAGCAGTACTTC. This chain uses TRBV27 with TRBJ2-7; the D gene could be TRBD1 or TRBD2 (5 bases each). The CDR3 loop spans 14 amino acids. The V gene lost 1 base and the J gene lost 2 bases, with 9 bases spanning the gap. Germline values: CDR1 MNHEY, CDR2 SMNVEV (reference sequence).

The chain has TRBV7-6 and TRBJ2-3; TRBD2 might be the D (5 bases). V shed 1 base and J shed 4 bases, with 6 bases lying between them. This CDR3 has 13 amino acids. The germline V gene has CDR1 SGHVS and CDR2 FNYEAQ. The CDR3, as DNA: TGTGCCAGCAGCTTAGGGCGGGCAGATACGCAGTATTTT. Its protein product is CASSLGRADTQYF.

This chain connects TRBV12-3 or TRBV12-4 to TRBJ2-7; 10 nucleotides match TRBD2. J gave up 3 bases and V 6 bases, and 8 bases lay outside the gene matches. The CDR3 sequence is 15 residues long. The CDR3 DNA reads TGTGCCAGCAGCTACCGGACTAGCGGCGACTACGAGCAGTACTTC. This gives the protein CASSYRTSGDYEQYF.

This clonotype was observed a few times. The CDR3: CATSRGDDSSYEQYF. The CDR3 DNA follows: TGTGCCACCAGCAGAGGGGATGACAGCTCCTACGAGCAGTACTTC. This chain links TRBV15 with TRBJ2-7; TRBD1 is a possible D gene (5 bases). V lost 1 base to trimming and J lost 0 bases, with 10 bases between them. CDR3 length: 15 amino acids. Germline values: CDR1 LNHNV, CDR2 YYDKDF (reference sequence).

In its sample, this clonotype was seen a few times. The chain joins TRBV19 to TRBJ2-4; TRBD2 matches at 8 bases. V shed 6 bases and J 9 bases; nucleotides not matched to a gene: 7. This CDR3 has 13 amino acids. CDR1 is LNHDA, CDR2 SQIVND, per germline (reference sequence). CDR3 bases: TGTGCCAGTAGCGAGGGACTAGATGGCATTCAGTACTTC. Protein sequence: CASSEGLDGIQYF.

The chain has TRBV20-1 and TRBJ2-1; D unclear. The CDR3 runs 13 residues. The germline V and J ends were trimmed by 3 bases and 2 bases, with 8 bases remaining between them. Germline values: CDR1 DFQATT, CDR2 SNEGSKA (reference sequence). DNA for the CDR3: TGCAGTGCTAGGAACAGCCCCTACAATGAGCAGTTCTTC. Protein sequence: CSARNSPYNEQFF.

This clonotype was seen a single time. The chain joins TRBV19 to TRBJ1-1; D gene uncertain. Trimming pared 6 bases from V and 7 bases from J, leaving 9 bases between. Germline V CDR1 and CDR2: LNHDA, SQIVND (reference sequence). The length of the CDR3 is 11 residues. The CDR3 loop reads CASSPGNEAFF. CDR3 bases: TGTGCCAGTAGCCCCGGGAATGAAGCTTTCTTT.

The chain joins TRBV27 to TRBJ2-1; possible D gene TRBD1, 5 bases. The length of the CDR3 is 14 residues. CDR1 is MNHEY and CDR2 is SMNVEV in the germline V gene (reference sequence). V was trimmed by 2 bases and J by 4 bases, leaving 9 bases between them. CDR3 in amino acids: CASSLQGRYNEQFF. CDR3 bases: TGTGCCAGCAGTTTACAGGGTCGGTACAATGAGCAGTTCTTC.

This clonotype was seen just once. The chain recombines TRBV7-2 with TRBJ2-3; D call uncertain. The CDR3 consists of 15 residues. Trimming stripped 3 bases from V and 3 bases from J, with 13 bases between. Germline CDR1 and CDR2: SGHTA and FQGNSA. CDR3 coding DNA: TGTGCCAGCAGCTTTAACCGGCCTGAGACAGATACGCAGTATTTT. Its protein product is CASSFNRPETDTQYF.

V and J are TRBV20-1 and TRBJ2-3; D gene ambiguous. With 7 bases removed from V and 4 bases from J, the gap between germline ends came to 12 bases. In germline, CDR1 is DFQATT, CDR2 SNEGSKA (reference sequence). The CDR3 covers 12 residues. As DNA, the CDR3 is TGCAGTGTACCGACCCGAGCAGATACGCAGTATTTT. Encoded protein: CSVPTRADTQYF.

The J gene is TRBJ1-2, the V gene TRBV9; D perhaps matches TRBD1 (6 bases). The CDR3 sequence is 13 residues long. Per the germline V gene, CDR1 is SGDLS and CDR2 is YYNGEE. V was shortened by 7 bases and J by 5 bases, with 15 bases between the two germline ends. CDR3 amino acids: CASVRGHQYGYTF. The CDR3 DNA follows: TGTGCCAGCGTCAGGGGCCACCAATATGGCTACACCTTC. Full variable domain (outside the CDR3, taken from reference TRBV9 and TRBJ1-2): DSGVTQTPKHLITATGQRVTLRCSPRSGDLSVYWYQQSLDQGLQFLIQYYNGEERAKGNILERFSAQQFPDLHSELNLSSLELGDSALYFCASVRGHQYGYTFGSGTRLTVV.

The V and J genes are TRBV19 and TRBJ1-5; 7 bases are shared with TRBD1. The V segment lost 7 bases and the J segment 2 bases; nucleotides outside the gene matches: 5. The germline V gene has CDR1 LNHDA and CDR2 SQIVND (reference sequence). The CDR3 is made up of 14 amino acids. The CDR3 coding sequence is TGTGCCAGTAAAGACAGGGTGGGCAATCAGCCCCAGCATTTT. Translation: CASKDRVGNQPQHF.

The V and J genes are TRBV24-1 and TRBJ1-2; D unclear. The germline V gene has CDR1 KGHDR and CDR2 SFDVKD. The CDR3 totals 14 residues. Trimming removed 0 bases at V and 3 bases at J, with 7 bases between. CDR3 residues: CATSDLSVDYGYTF. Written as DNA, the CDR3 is TGTGCCACCAGTGATTTGAGCGTGGACTATGGCTACACCTTC.

The CDR3 loop is CAIPRGKNTGELFF. CDR3 sequence (DNA): TGTGCCATACCAAGGGGGAAGAACACCGGGGAGCTGTTTTTT. This sequence joins TRBV28 and TRBJ2-2; possible D gene TRBD1, 6 bases. V shed 10 bases and J shed 1 base, with 13 bases lying between them. The germline gives CDR1 MDHEN, CDR2 SYDVKM. The CDR3 is made up of 14 amino acids.

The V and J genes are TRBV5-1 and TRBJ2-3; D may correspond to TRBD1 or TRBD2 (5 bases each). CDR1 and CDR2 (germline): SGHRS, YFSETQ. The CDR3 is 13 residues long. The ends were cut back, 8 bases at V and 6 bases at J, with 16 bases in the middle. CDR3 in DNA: TGCGCCAGTCGCCGGGACGAAACGGATACGCAGTATTTT. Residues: CASRRDETDTQYF.

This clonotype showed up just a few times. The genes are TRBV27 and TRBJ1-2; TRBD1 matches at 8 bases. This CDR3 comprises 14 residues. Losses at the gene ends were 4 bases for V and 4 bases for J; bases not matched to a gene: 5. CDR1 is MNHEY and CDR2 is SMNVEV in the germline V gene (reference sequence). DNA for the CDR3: TGTGCCAGCAGTTCGGACAGGGACTCCTATGGCTACACCTTC. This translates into CASSSDRDSYGYTF.

The CDR3 loop is CASSLPGRFGYEQYF. CDR3 nucleotide sequence: TGTGCCAGCAGTCTCCCAGGACGGTTTGGCTACGAGCAGTACTTC. The chain employs TRBV27 and TRBJ2-7; D uncertain. The CDR3 has 15 amino acids. Germline V gene sequence: CDR1 MNHEY, CDR2 SMNVEV (reference sequence). V gave up 5 bases and J gave up 3 bases, with 17 bases separating them.

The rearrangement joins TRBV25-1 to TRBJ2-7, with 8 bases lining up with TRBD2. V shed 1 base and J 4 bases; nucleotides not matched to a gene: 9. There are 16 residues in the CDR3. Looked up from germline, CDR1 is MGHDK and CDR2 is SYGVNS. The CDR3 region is CASSESPAGVWYEQYF. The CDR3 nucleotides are TGTGCCAGCAGTGAATCGCCAGCGGGAGTCTGGTACGAGCAGTACTTC.

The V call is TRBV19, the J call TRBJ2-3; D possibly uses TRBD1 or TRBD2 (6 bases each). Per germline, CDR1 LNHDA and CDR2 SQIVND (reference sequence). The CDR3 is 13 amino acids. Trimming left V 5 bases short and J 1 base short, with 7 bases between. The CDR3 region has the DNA TGTGCCAGTAGTGGGGGGCGCACAGATACGCAGTATTTT. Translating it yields CASSGGRTDTQYF.

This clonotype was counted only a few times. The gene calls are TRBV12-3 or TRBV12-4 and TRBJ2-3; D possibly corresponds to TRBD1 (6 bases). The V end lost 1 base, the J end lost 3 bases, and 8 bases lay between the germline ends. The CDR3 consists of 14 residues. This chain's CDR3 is CASSLGQGTDTQYF. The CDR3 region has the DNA TGTGCCAGCAGTTTAGGTCAGGGGACAGATACGCAGTATTTT.